This TCR beta chain was identified in a study of shared clonotypes between healthy human individuals. Study information: Per-donor plates numbered three CD4 naive, three CD4 memory, two CD8 naive and one CD8 memory.

The input for sorted-subset replicate PCRs was about 210 ng DNA, some 28,000 T cell genomes. The protocol was immunoSEQ multiplex PCR, while the TCRdb copy is restricted to in-frame clones and leaves out a portion. The table lists roughly 2.1 million clones, approximately 94% of them singletons. Germline V gives CDR1 KGHSH, CDR2 LQKENI. The CDR3 has 15 amino acids. Trimming left V 1 base short and J 4 bases short, with 13 bases between. Only CD45RO-negative cells positively selected for CCR7 counted as naive CD8 cells, so terminally differentiated effector memory CD45RA+ cells were excluded. Caucasian adults living in Nashville, Tennessee, provided all samples.

This clonotype originated in a man aged 18-30 years in good health. Some clones in this sample may be carry-over from other donors' samples. The chain is built from TRBV18 and TRBJ2-5; D may be TRBD1 (5 bases). Sequences were obtained from naive CD8+ T cells from PBMCs. The CDR3 loop is CASSPHSQGRETQYF. The CDR3 bases are TGTGCCAGCTCACCACATAGTCAGGGAAGAGAGACCCAGTACTTC.